This T cell receptor beta chain originates from a study of T cells after yellow fever vaccination (dated by TCRdb to between 2017 and 2020). With regard to the full study: Libraries from fractions with low cell numbers were prepared with the SMART-Seq v4 Ultra Low Input RNA kit. Blood was drawn at multiple timepoints before and after primary and secondary immunization, with bulk PBMC replicates and cell subsets isolated. To follow T-cell clones before and after primary and booster YFV17D yellow fever vaccination, bulk TCR alpha and beta repertoires were sequenced over time. Two healthy male donors made up the cohort, one aged 18 to 29 years and the other aged 30 to 39 years. Beyond this particular receptor, the publication reports: After the booster, most clones that had expanded after primary vaccination were detected again (around 96% of CD4 and 88% of CD8), suggesting broad maintenance of memory. The secondary T-cell response was found to be weaker but faster than the primary response, with a peak reached on day 5 rather than on day 15. Computational filtering was needed because FACS-sorted repertoires could contain abundant contaminating clonotypes from the bulk population. A small fraction of clonotypes appeared in both the CD4 and CD8 compartments, likely as a result of convergent recombination. Only a couple of donors were included in the study, so the extent to which the findings can be generalized is limited.

Read against the paper, the sample's treatment or condition label means: live attenuated yellow fever vaccine strain. Two biological replicates of bulk PBMCs were collected at each blood-draw timepoint. PBMCs were isolated from peripheral blood using a standard Ficoll-Paque protocol. TriZol was used to extract RNA from bulk PBMCs, CD4 and CD8 fractions, and dextramer-positive and dextramer-negative fractions. TCR cDNA was made using 5'RACE template switching, a step that added a universal primer site and unique molecular identifiers. cDNA synthesis was primed from both the TCR alpha and TCR beta constant segments. Two PCR steps were used to amplify libraries, with sample barcodes and sequencing adapters being added in the second step. Sequencing of libraries was performed on Illumina HiSeq 2500 (2x100 bp) or NovaSeq (2x150 bp). The source study handled its data this way. Reads were demultiplexed and collapsed into UMI consensus sequences with MIGEC, and V(D)J alignment was performed with MiXCR. Clonotypes responding to the vaccine were identified with edgeR on replicate PBMC samples, with the criteria of FDR below 0.01 and a log2 fold change above 5 up to day 15. Bulk clonotypes were assigned CD4 or CD8 identity according to which sequenced CD4 or CD8 repertoire held them at higher abundance. TCRdb cleaned the public reads at Q25 with fastp, built clones with MiXCR and kept in-frame beta chains. Rows merge per CDR3 protein into single entries with the most common DNA and genes. TCRdb, not the original authors, processed these V and J calls. For this sample the table gives 500,000 to 650,000 distinct CDR3 sequences, of which over 9% were detected only once. The ten biggest clones cover 15% of the sample.

Sequences SGHRS (CDR1) and YFSETQ (CDR2) are obtained from the germline V gene. Trimming removed 4 bases from V and 6 bases from J, leaving 10 bases between the germline ends. Its CDR3 holds 13 amino acids, cysteine through phenylalanine. CDR3 DNA only is kept here, 39 bases in frame from base 1. Only a few counts were recorded for this clonotype. The specificity of this receptor is unknown. No base quality values were provided; no much bigger clone lies one nucleotide off. The receptor chain draws on TRBV5-1 and TRBJ1-4, and the D gene may be TRBD1, 5 bases matching. The sample in question was PBMCs, obtained on the day of the yellow fever booster vaccination. The TCR was taken from a man aged 25-45 years who received the YFV17D yellow fever vaccine. The DNA is as follows: TGCGCCAGCAGCCCGGGGGACGATGAAAAACTGTTTTTT. This yields the protein CASSPGDDEKLFF.